This TCR beta chain came from a study of cytomegalovirus exposure and HLA in healthy donors. General observations from the study: Reportedly, TCR beta sequences accurately predicted HLA-A and HLA-B alleles in most subjects. Later analysis revealed greater clonal expansion in HLA-associated TCR beta chains than in equally common others.

V dropped 5 bases and J dropped 4 bases, with 21 bases sitting between them. CDR1 is SQVTM, CDR2 ANQGSEA, per germline. This CDR3 has 16 residues. Although they were nominally healthy when sampled, donors likely had unrecorded immune exposures. With respect to this clone: Its matching antigen is unknown.

13 Jbeta primers and 60 Vbeta primers were used for the PCR. Produced via immunoSEQ multiplex PCR; TCRdb's table is partial and in-frame only. The table lists about 130,000 clones, approximately 71% of them singletons. The rearrangement joins TRBV29-1 to TRBJ2-1; possibly TRBD2 for D (7 bases). This receptor was taken from a man under 40 in good health and CMV-seronegative. Sequenced: PBMCs. The CDR3 sequence: CSVSPRLARGYNEQFF. The DNA for the CDR3 is TGCAGCGTTTCCCCGCGACTAGCTAGGGGGTACAATGAGCAGTTCTTC.